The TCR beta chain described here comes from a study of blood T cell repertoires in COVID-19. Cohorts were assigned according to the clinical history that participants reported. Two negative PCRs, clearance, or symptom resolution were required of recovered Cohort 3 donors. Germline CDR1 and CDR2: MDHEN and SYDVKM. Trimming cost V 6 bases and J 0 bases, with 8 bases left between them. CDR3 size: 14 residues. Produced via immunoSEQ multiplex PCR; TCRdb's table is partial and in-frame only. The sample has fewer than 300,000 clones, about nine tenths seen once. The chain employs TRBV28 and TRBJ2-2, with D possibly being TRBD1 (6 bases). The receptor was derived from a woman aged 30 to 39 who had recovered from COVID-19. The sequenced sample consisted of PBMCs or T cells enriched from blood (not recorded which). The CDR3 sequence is CASRTGANTGELFF. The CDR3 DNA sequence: TGTGCCAGCAGGACAGGCGCGAACACCGGGGAGCTGTTTTTT.